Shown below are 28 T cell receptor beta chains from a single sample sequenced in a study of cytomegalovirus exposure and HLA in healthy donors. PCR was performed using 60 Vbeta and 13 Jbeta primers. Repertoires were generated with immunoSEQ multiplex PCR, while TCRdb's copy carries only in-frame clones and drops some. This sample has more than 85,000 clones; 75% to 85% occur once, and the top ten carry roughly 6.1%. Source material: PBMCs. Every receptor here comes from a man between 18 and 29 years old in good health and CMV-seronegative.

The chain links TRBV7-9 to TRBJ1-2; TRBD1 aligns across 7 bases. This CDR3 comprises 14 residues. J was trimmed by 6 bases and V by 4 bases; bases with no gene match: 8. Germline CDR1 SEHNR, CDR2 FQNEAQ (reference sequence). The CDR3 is CASSYRQGDDGYTF. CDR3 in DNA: TGTGCCAGCAGCTATCGTCAGGGGGACGATGGCTACACCTTC.

DNA of the CDR3: TGCGCCAGCAGCCAAGAGAATAGGGACACCTACGAGCAGTACTTC. Protein sequence: CASSQENRDTYEQYF. This chain joins TRBV4-1 and TRBJ2-7; weak D call: TRBD1 (6 bases). The ends were cut back, 0 bases at V and 2 bases at J, with 11 bases in the middle. The V gene's germline CDR1 is MGHRA and CDR2 YSYEKL. There are 15 residues in the CDR3.

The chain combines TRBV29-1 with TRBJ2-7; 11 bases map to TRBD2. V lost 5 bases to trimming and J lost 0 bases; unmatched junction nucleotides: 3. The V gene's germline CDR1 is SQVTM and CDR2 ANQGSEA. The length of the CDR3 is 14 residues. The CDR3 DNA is TGCAGCGTTCTAGGGACTAGCGGCTCCTACGAGCAGTACTTC. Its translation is CSVLGTSGSYEQYF.

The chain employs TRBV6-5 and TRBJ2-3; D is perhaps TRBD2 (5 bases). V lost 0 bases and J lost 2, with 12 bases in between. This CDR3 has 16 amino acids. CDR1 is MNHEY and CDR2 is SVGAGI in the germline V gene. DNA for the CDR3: TGTGCCAGCAGTTACTCCAACGGGGTTATCACAGATACGCAGTATTTT. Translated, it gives CASSYSNGVITDTQYF.

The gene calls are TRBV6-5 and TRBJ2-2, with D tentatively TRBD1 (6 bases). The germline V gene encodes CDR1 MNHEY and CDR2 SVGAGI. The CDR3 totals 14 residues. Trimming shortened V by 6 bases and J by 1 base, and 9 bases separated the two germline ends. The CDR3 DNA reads TGTGCCAGCAGAAGGACAGAGAACACCGGGGAGCTGTTTTTT. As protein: CASRRTENTGELFF.

The CDR3 sequence: CASGSGAYNEQFF. CDR3 DNA: TGTGCTAGTGGTTCCGGGGCCTACAATGAGCAGTTCTTC. V and J are TRBV12-5 and TRBJ2-1; the D gene is possibly TRBD2 (5 bases). CDR3 length equals 13 residues. V dropped 4 bases and J dropped 2 bases, with 6 bases sitting between them. Germline assignment: CDR1 LGHNT and CDR2 FRNRAP.

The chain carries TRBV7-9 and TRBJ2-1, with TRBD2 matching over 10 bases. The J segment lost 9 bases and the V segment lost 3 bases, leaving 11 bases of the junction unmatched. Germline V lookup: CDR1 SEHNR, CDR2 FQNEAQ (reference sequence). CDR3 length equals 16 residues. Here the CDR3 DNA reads TGTGCCAGCAGCTTGGGGGTCCTAGCGGGAGTCGGTGAGCAGTTCTTC. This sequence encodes CASSLGVLAGVGEQFF.

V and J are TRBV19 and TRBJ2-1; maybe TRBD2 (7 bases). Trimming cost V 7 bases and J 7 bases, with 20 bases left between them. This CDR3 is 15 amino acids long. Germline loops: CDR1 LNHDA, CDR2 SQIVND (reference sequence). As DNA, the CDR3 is TGTGCCAGTATCCCCGGGGGAGCGGGACAAAATGAGCAGTTCTTC. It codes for CASIPGGAGQNEQFF.

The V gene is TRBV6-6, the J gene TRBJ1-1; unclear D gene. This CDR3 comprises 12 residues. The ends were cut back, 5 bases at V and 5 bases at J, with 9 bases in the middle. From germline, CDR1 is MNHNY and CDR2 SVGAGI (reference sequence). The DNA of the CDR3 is TGTGCCAGCAGTCTTATGAGAACTGAAGCTTTCTTT. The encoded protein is CASSLMRTEAFF.

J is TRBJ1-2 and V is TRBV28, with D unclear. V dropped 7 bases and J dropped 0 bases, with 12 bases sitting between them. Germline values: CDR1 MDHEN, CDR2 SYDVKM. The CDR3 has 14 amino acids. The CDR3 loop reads CASTPGGSNYGYTF. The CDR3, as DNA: TGTGCCAGCACCCCCGGAGGGTCTAACTATGGCTACACCTTC.

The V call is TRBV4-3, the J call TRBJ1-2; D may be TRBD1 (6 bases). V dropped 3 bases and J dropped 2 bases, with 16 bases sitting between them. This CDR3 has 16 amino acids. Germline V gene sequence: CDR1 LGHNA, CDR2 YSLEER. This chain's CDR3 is CASSHLSGAPNYGYTF. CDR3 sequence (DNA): TGCGCCAGCAGCCACCTTTCAGGGGCTCCCAACTATGGCTACACCTTC.

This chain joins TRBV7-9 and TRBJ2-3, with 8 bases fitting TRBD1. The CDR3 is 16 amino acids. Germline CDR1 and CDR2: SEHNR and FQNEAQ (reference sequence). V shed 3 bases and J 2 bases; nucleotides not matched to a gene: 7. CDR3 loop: CASSFGQGAITDTQYF. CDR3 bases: TGTGCCAGCAGCTTTGGTCAGGGGGCGATCACAGATACGCAGTATTTT. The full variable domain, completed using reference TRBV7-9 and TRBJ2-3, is DTGVSQNPRHKITKRGQNVTFRCDPISEHNRLYWYRQTLGQGPEFLTYFQNEAQLEKSRLLSDRFSAERPKGSFSTLEIQRTEQGDSAMYLCASSFGQGAITDTQYFGPGTRLTVL.

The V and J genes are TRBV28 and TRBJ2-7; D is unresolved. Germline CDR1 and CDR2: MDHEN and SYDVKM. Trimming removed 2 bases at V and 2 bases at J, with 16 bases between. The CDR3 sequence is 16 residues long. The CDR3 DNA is TGTGCCAGCAGTTTAATTAGTAGGTCCCAGGCCTACGAGCAGTACTTC. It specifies CASSLISRSQAYEQYF.

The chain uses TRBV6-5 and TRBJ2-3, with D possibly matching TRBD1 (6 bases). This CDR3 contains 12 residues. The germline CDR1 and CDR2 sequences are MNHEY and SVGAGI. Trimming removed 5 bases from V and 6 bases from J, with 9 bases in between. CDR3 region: CASSLRGDTQYF. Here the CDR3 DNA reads TGTGCCAGCAGTCTGAGGGGGGATACGCAGTATTTT.

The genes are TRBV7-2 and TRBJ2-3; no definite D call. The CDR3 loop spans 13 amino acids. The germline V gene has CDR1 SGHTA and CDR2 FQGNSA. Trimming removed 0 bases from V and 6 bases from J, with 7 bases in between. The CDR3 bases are TGTGCCAGCAGCTTAGCAAAAACTGATACGCAGTATTTT. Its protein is CASSLAKTDTQYF.

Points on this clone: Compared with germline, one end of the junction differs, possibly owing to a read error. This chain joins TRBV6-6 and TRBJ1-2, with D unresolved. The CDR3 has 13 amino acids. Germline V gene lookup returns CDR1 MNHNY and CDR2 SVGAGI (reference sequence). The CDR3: CASGYGPVYGYTF. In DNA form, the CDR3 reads TGTGCCAGCGGTTACGGGCCCGTGTATGGCTACACCTTC.

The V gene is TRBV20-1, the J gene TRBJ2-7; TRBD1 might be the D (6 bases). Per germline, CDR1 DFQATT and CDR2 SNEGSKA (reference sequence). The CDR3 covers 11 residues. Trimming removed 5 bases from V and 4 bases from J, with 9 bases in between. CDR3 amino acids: CSAPRGYEQYF. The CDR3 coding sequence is TGCAGTGCTCCCAGGGGTTACGAGCAGTACTTC.

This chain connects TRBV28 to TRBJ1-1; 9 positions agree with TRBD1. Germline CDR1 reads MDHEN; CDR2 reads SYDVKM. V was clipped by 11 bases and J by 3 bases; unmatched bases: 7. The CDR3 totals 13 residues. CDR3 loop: CAGRQGEDTEAFF. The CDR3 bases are TGTGCCGGTAGACAGGGGGAGGACACTGAAGCTTTCTTT.

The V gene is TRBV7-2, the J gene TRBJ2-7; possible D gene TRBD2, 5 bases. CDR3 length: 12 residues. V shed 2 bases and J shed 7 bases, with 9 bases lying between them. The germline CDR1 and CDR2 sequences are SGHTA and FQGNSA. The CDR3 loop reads CASSLNRGEQYF. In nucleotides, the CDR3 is TGTGCCAGCAGCTTAAACCGGGGTGAGCAGTACTTC.

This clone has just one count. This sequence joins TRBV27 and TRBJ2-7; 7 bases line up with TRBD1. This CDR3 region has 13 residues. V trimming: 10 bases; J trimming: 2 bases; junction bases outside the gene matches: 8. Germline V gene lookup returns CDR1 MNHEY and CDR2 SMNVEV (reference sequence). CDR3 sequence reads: CATRKTGTYEQYF. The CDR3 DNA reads TGTGCCACCCGAAAGACAGGGACCTACGAGCAGTACTTC.

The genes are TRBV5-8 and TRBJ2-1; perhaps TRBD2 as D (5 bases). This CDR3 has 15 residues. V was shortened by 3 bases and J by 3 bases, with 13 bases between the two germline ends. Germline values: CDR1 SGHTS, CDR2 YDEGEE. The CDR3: CASSSRTGSYNEQFF. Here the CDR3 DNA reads TGTGCCAGCAGCTCGCGGACTGGAAGCTACAATGAGCAGTTCTTC. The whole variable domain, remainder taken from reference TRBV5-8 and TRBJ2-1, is EAGVTQSPTHLIKTRGQQATLRCSPISGHTSVYWYQQALGLGLQFLLWYDEGEERNRGNFPPRFSGRQFPNYSSELNVNALELEDSALYLCASSSRTGSYNEQFFGPGTRLTVL.

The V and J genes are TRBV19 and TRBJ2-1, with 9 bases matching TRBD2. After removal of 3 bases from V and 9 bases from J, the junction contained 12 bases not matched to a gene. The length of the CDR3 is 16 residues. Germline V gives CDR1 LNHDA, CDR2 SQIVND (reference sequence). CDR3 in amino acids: CASSIPSAGGWREQFF. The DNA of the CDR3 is TGTGCCAGTAGTATCCCATCAGCGGGGGGTTGGCGTGAGCAGTTCTTC.

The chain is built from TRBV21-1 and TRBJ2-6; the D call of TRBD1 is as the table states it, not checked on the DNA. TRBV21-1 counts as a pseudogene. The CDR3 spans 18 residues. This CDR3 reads CASSFYRTGRSGANVLTF. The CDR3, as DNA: TGTGCCAGCAGCTTCTACCGGACAGGGAGGTCTGGGGCCAACGTCCTGACTTTC.

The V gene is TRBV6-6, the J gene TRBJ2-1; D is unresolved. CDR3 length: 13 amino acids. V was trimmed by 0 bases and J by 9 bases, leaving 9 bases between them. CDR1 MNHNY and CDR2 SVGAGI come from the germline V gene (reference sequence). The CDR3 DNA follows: TGTGCCAGCAGTTACTCTGCAGGCCCTGAGCAGTTCTTC. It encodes CASSYSAGPEQFF.

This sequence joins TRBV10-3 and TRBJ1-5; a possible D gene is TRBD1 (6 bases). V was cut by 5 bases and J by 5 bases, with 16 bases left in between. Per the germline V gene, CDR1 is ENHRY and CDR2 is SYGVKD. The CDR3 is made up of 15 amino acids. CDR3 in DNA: TGTGCCATCAGTCCCACAGGGCAGTGGGATCAGCCCCAGCATTTT. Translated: CAISPTGQWDQPQHF.

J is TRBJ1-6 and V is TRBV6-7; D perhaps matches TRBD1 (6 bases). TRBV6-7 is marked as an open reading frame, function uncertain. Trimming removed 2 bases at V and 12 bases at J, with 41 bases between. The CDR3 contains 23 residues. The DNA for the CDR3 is TGTGCCAGCAGTTACCCCCGCGCGCCAGTTACTCGAAATACAGGGTGCCTGAGCGTACCCCTCCACTTT. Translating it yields CASSYPRAPVTRNTGCLSVPLHF.

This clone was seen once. The CDR3 spells CASSWTLTGSGRTIYF. Here the CDR3 DNA reads TGTGCCAGCAGTTGGACCCTCACGGGCTCGGGGAGGACCATATATTTT. The chain carries TRBV6-5 and TRBJ1-3; D unresolved. Germline V gene data show CDR1 as MNHEY and CDR2 as SVGAGI. The CDR3 has 16 residues. Deletions cut 4 bases from V and 10 bases from J, with 23 bases between.

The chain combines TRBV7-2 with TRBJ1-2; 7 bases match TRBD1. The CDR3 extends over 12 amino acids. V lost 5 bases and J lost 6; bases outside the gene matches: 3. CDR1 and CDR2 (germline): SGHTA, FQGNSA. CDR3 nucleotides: TGTGCCAGCAGCCCAGACAGGGATGGCTACACCTTC. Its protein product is CASSPDRDGYTF.